This T cell receptor beta chain derives from a study of CD8+ T cells in alopecia areata. Overall study context: Treated patients received oral tofacitinib, 5 to 10 mg twice daily.

This clone was detected a few times. The germline gives CDR1 SGHRS, CDR2 YFSETQ. This CDR3 comprises 15 residues. J lost 2 bases, V lost 3 bases, and 2 bases had no gene match. After isolation, RNA underwent reverse transcription to generate cDNA as the sequencing template. Using immunoSEQ multiplex PCR, the repertoire was profiled, and TCRdb retains in-frame clones only, with some absent. The table includes about 12,000 clones, over 55% detected once. In alopecia areata patients, both lesional scalp punch biopsies and peripheral blood were collected. Sequencing used skin. This TCR was sampled from a human donor with alopecia areata. The chain has TRBV5-1 and TRBJ2-1; 10 nucleotides line up with TRBD2. The CDR3 region is CASSWTSGTYNEQFF. CDR3 sequence (DNA): TGCGCCAGCAGCTGGACTAGCGGAACCTACAATGAGCAGTTCTTC.